The 28 T cell receptor beta chains reported below all come from one sample, sequenced in a study of tumor and adjacent non-tumor tissue in lung cancer (dated by TCRdb to between 2018 and 2020). Library construction relied on multiplex PCR. Instrument on record: Illumina HiSeq 2500. TCRbeta libraries were constructed through three rounds of nested PCR with primers (Table S4) according to protocols adapted from ARM-PCR. Starting from the raw public reads, TCRdb applied fastp trimming at Q25, assembled clones with MiXCR and retained in-frame beta chains. Every distinct CDR3 protein forms one entry, paired with its most common genes and DNA. This sample holds some 70,000 distinct CDR3 sequences; roughly 75% were observed only once. The top ten constitute 28% of the sample. RNA was isolated from bulk unsorted tissue, and RNA quality was assessed with a NanoDrop ND-1000 and an Agilent 2100. For the normal lung samples, distant non-tumor tissue was collected more than 3 cm away from the tumor edge.

Specimen: distant non-tumor lung tissue. These receptor sequences come from a woman between 45 and 65 years old with non-small cell lung cancer.

In the case of this clonotype: One end of the junction fails to match germline, which may point to a read error. This chain links TRBV20-1 with TRBJ2-1; no clear D. This CDR3 has 12 amino acids. The germline V gene has CDR1 DFQATT and CDR2 SNEGSKA (reference sequence). CDR3: CSGSLSYIEQFF. The CDR3, as DNA: TGCAGTGGGAGTTTATCCTACATTGAGCAGTTCTTC.

Points on this clonotype: A much larger clone is a single base away; this may be a read error. The V gene is TRBV6-6, the J gene TRBJ2-7; D is perhaps TRBD2 (6 bases). Germline V gene sequence: CDR1 MNHNY, CDR2 SVGAGI (reference sequence). This CDR3 has 18 residues. The V end lost 4 bases, the J end lost 5 bases, and 27 bases lay between the germline ends. The CDR3 region is CASSCLNRRLGPTHEQYF. DNA of the CDR3: TGTGCCAGCAGTTGCTTAAACCGAAGACTAGGGCCCACCCACGAGCAGTACTTC.

Concerning this clonotype: With a much larger clone just one base away, this may be a read error. The chain combines TRBV28 with TRBJ1-5; maybe TRBD1 (6 bases). There are 14 residues in the CDR3. Germline V gene lookup returns CDR1 MDHEN and CDR2 SYDVKM. Trimming took 9 bases from V and 4 from J, leaving 16 bases between them. CDR3 nucleotide sequence: TGTGCCAGGAGCCCCGGACAGAAAAATCAGCCCCAGCATTTT. Protein product: CARSPGQKNQPQHF.

As for this clonotype: This may be a read error: a much more frequent sequence differs by one nucleotide. The CDR3 sequence: CASSFSLDAQYF. The DNA for the CDR3 is TGTGCCAGCAGCTTCTCTTTGGATGCGCAGTATTTT. The chain couples TRBV5-6 to TRBJ2-3; D unresolved. Trimming shortened V by 2 bases and J by 10 bases, and 11 bases separated the two germline ends. Looked up from germline, CDR1 is SGHDT and CDR2 is YYEEEE. The length of the CDR3 is 12 residues.

With respect to this clonotype: A much larger clone differs from this one at a single base, so this may be a read error. The rearrangement joins TRBV20-1 to TRBJ2-2, with 7 bases aligning to TRBD2. The ends lost 4 bases at V and 6 bases at J; junction bases unmatched: 11. The CDR3 runs 15 residues. Germline CDR1 DFQATT, CDR2 SNEGSKA (reference sequence). CDR3 residues: CSATPTGRASGELFF. In DNA form, the CDR3 reads TGCAGTGCTACTCCCACGGGGAGGGCCTCCGGGGAGCTGTTTTTT.

This clonotype was observed a single time. The V call is TRBV10-3, the J call TRBJ2-1; D perhaps matches TRBD1 (6 bases). There are 14 residues in the CDR3. Germline V CDR1 and CDR2: ENHRY, SYGVKD. The V gene lost 4 bases and the J gene lost 6 bases, with 13 bases spanning the gap. CDR3 DNA: TGTGCCATCAGTGGGACAGCGAACACCAATGAGCAGTTCTTC. Its protein is CAISGTANTNEQFF.

As to this clonotype: A read error is likely, as this CDR3 ends without the conserved phenylalanine or tryptophan. J is TRBJ2-7 and V is TRBV7-8; maybe TRBD2 (5 bases). Deletions cut 3 bases from V and 2 bases from J, with 8 bases between. The CDR3 loop spans 13 amino acids. In germline, CDR1 is SGHVS, CDR2 FQNEAQ. Here the CDR3 reads CASSFGKAYEQYL. The CDR3 coding sequence is TGTGCCAGCAGCTTCGGGAAGGCCTACGAGCAGTACTTA.

This clonotype was seen more than once but under ten times. This chain uses TRBV12-3 or TRBV12-4 with TRBJ2-4, with unresolved D. The CDR3 covers 15 residues. V was clipped by 1 base and J by 7 bases, with 14 bases between them. DNA for the CDR3: TGTGCCAGCAGTTTAGGCAGTAGGGTCAAGAACATTCAGTACTTC. This gives the protein CASSLGSRVKNIQYF.

On this clonotype: This may be a read error: a much more frequent sequence differs by one nucleotide. This chain uses TRBV10-1 with TRBJ2-3, with D unclear. Trimming stripped 4 bases from V and 1 base from J, with 6 bases between. Germline V gene lookup returns CDR1 WNHNN and CDR2 SYGVQD (reference sequence). The CDR3 runs to 13 residues. The CDR3 sequence is CASSGAGTDTQYF. CDR3 nucleotides: TGCGCCAGCAGTGGTGCGGGCACAGATACGCAGTATTTT.

This clonotype occurred many times. V usage is TRBV28 and J usage is TRBJ2-3; D is unresolved. With 3 bases removed from V and 8 bases from J, the gap between germline ends came to 12 bases. The CDR3 is 13 amino acids. The germline V gene has CDR1 MDHEN and CDR2 SYDVKM. The CDR3 region is CASSFSVSGTQYF. CDR3 nucleotides: TGTGCCAGCAGTTTTTCGGTTTCGGGTACGCAGTATTTT. The full variable domain, completed using reference TRBV28 and TRBJ2-3, is DVKVTQSSRYLVKRTGEKVFLECVQDMDHENMFWYRQDPGLGLRLIYFSYDVKMKEKGDIPEGYSVSREKKERFSLILESASTNQTSMYLCASSFSVSGTQYFGPGTRLTVL.

Worth noting for this clonotype: A read error may produce the germline difference seen at one junction end. Written as DNA, the CDR3 is TGCAATGCTAGAGGTAGTAACAGGACGTCGTCCACAGATACGCAGTATTTT. Its protein product is CNARGSNRTSSTDTQYF. The chain combines TRBV20-1 with TRBJ2-3; TRBD1 might be the D (5 bases). The CDR3 consists of 17 residues. The germline CDR1 and CDR2 sequences are DFQATT and SNEGSKA (reference sequence).

The sample holds many counts of this clonotype. This chain connects TRBV14 to TRBJ2-2; 12 bases align to TRBD2. With V trimmed by 3 bases and J by 4 bases, 3 bases remained unmatched. Germline CDR1 is SGHDN and CDR2 is FVKESK. The CDR3 totals 16 residues. The CDR3 nucleotides are TGTGCCAGCAGCCATACTAGCGGGAGGATCACCGGGGAGCTGTTTTTT. It specifies CASSHTSGRITGELFF.

With regard to this clonotype: The junction shows a germline mismatch at one end, possibly a read error. V is TRBV11-2 and J is TRBJ2-7; weak D call: TRBD1 (5 bases). The CDR3 is 13 residues long. CDR1 and CDR2 (germline): SGHAT, FQNNGV. Here the CDR3 reads CASSLGAGYEQYF. The DNA for the CDR3 is TGTGCAAGCAGCTTAGGGGCTGGCTACGAGCAGTACTTC.

The chain couples TRBV29-1 to TRBJ1-2; 7 positions agree with TRBD1. This CDR3 contains 13 residues. J gave up 4 bases and V 2 bases, and 4 bases lay outside the gene matches. The germline V gene has CDR1 SQVTM and CDR2 ANQGSEA. The CDR3 loop is CSVERGHPYGYTF. The CDR3 nucleotides are TGCAGCGTTGAAAGGGGGCACCCCTATGGCTACACCTTC.

This clonotype was found once. At one of its ends the junction is not consistent with the germline gene, which may arise from a read error. This chain joins TRBV10-2 and TRBJ2-1; perhaps TRBD2 as D (6 bases). Per germline, CDR1 WSHSY and CDR2 SAAADI. The CDR3 is 16 residues long. CDR3 sequence: CASSVLLAGGTNELFF. In DNA form, the CDR3 reads TGCGCCAGCAGTGTTCTACTAGCTGGAGGGACCAATGAGCTGTTCTTC.

Notes on this clonotype: At one of its ends the junction is not consistent with the germline gene, which may arise from a read error. The gene calls are TRBV29-1 and TRBJ1-4; no firm D call. The germline V gene has CDR1 SQVTM and CDR2 ANQGSEA. CDR3 length: 13 residues. The CDR3 DNA follows: TGCAACGTGTTCGACGAGGACGGTGAAAAACTGTTTTTC. This sequence encodes CNVFDEDGEKLFF.

This clonotype has at least ten counts. The chain links TRBV28 to TRBJ2-2, with D possibly matching TRBD1 (5 bases). V lost 5 bases to trimming and J lost 4 bases, with 8 bases between them. The length of the CDR3 is 13 residues. CDR1 and CDR2 from the germline V gene are MDHEN and SYDVKM. The CDR3 spells CASSRQGTGELFF. In DNA form, the CDR3 reads TGTGCCAGCAGTCGCCAGGGCACCGGGGAGCTGTTTTTT. The complete variable domain, with remaining parts taken from reference TRBV28 and TRBJ2-2, reads DVKVTQSSRYLVKRTGEKVFLECVQDMDHENMFWYRQDPGLGLRLIYFSYDVKMKEKGDIPEGYSVSREKKERFSLILESASTNQTSMYLCASSRQGTGELFFGEGSRLTVL.

Of note for this clonotype: An end of the junction differs from the germline gene, which may be a read error. The gene calls are TRBV11-2 and TRBJ2-7, with a tentative D call TRBD2 (5 bases). The CDR3 extends over 14 amino acids. In germline, CDR1 is SGHAT, CDR2 FQNNGV. The CDR3 DNA reads TGTGCCAGTAGCTTAAATCCATCGGGATGGGAGCAGTACTTC. Its protein product is CASSLNPSGWEQYF.

The gene calls are TRBV2 and TRBJ2-3; TRBD2 aligns across 7 bases. CDR1 and CDR2 from the germline V gene are SNHLY and FYNNEI. V trimming: 7 bases; J trimming: 3 bases; junction bases outside the gene matches: 7. CDR3 length: 14 amino acids. CDR3 protein: CASNENGRTDTQYF. In DNA form, the CDR3 reads TGTGCCAGCAATGAGAACGGGAGGACAGATACGCAGTATTTT.

Comment on this clonotype: Its ends do not fully match the called genes, so a read error is possible. This chain links TRBV6-1 with TRBJ2-7, with D possibly TRBD1 on 5 matching bases. Per the germline V gene, CDR1 is MNHNS and CDR2 is SASEGT. This CDR3 comprises 13 residues. CDR3 coding DNA: TGTGCCAGCAGTCCCGTGACAGTCTACGAGCAATACTTC. The encoded protein is CASSPVTVYEQYF.

Note on this clonotype: One junction end disagrees with the germline gene, perhaps due to a read error. V usage is TRBV11-2 and J usage is TRBJ2-7, with 12 positions matching TRBD2. CDR1 SGHAT and CDR2 FQNNGV come from the germline V gene. The CDR3 contains 20 residues. The CDR3 nucleotides are TGTGCCGGCAGCAAAAGTTATGGGGCCCAGACTAGCGGGAGTCTTGGGGAGCAGTACTTC. The encoded protein is CAGSKSYGAQTSGSLGEQYF.

This clonotype showed up just a few times. A clone one base away is much larger, so this may be a read error. Here the CDR3 DNA reads TGTGCCAGCAATGCCGGGAGGGGGAACGAGCAGTACTTC. Translated: CASNAGRGNEQYF. The rearrangement links TRBV2 to TRBJ2-7; 8 positions agree with TRBD2. The length of the CDR3 is 13 residues. Looked up from germline, CDR1 is SNHLY and CDR2 is FYNNEI. The J segment lost 5 bases and the V segment lost 7 bases, leaving 7 bases of the junction unmatched.

A word on this clonotype: This may come from a read error, since a much larger clone is one base off. V and J are TRBV20-1 and TRBJ2-7, with 8 bases fitting TRBD2. The trim removed 5 bases at V and 6 bases at J, leaving 12 bases unmatched. The length of the CDR3 is 14 residues. Germline V gene sequence: CDR1 DFQATT, CDR2 SNEGSKA (reference sequence). The CDR3 nucleotides read TGCAGTGCTCGGAGCGGGAGCGGGGACTGCGAGCAGTACTTC. Its translation is CSARSGSGDCEQYF.

Comment on this clonotype: A single base separates this from a much larger clone, so it may be a read error. Lacking the conserved final phenylalanine or tryptophan, this CDR3 likely reflects a read error. CDR3 coding DNA: TGTGCCAGCAGTGAAGTCCCTCCTGTGATTCTTCGCCAGTACTTA. Residues: CASSEVPPVILRQYL. This chain connects TRBV6-1 to TRBJ2-7; D is uncertain. CDR3 size: 15 residues. Germline V gives CDR1 MNHNS, CDR2 SASEGT. Trimming removed 1 base at V and 10 bases at J, with 20 bases between.

Concerning this clonotype: Given a much more abundant clone one base away, this may be a read error. The V call is TRBV6-2 or TRBV6-3, the J call TRBJ2-3; maybe TRBD1 (6 bases). Germline-derived CDR1 and CDR2 are MNHEY and SVGEGT. The V and J ends lost 2 bases and 4 bases respectively, with 16 bases between them. This CDR3 has 16 amino acids. CDR3 protein: CASSYRGSKFADTQYF. Here the CDR3 DNA reads TGTGCCAGCAGTTACAGGGGGAGTAAATTCGCAGATACGCAGTATTTT.

Concerning this clonotype itself: With a much larger clone just one base away, this may be a read error. This chain joins TRBV7-9 and TRBJ1-1; 11 nucleotides agree with TRBD1. V dropped 4 bases and J dropped 4; count of bases not matched to a gene: 8. From germline, CDR1 is SEHNR and CDR2 FQNEAQ (reference sequence). The CDR3 is 16 amino acids. CDR3 coding DNA: TGTGCCAGCAGCTACACCCGGGACAGGGGGACCACTGAAGCTTTCTTT. This encodes CASSYTRDRGTTEAFF.

This clonotype was recorded a few times. CDR3 sequence reads: CATAGQGWYNEQFF. The CDR3 DNA sequence: TGTGCCACCGCGGGACAGGGGTGGTACAATGAGCAGTTCTTC. The V and J genes are TRBV24-1 and TRBJ2-1; 10 bases are a match to TRBD1. CDR1 is KGHDR and CDR2 is SFDVKD in the germline V gene. The V segment lost 9 bases and the J segment 4 bases; nucleotides outside the gene matches: 5. This CDR3 is built from 14 residues.

The V call is TRBV6-5, the J call TRBJ2-7; D may be TRBD1 or TRBD2 (5 bases each). Trimming stripped 7 bases from V and 0 bases from J, with 16 bases between. The CDR3 covers 15 residues. Looked up from germline, CDR1 is MNHEY and CDR2 is SVGAGI. CDR3: CASTYGKGPSYEQYF. CDR3 DNA sequence: TGTGCCAGCACTTATGGGAAGGGACCCTCCTACGAGCAGTACTTC.